This T cell receptor beta chain was captured by sequencing in a study of cytomegalovirus exposure and HLA in healthy donors. Per the germline V gene, CDR1 is GTSNPN and CDR2 is SVGIG (reference sequence). This CDR3 region has 12 residues. V lost 2 bases to trimming and J lost 7 bases, with 11 bases between them. Each donor was nominally healthy when sampled (though unrecorded immune exposures were likely). Primers included in the PCR were 60 Vbeta and 13 Jbeta primers. Measured with immunoSEQ multiplex PCR; TCRdb has only the in-frame clones, and not every one. The table records 150,000 to 200,000 clones, around 85% of them present only once.

The rearrangement uses TRBV30 and TRBJ2-5, with D hard to call. Sequenced input: PBMCs. The receptor comes from a woman aged 50 to 65 in good health and CMV-seronegative. The CDR3, as DNA: TGTGCCTGGAGTCGAAGCACGGGGACCCAGTACTTC. Protein sequence: CAWSRSTGTQYF.